In this sample, the clone carrying this T cell receptor (beta chain) turned up a few times. Its antigen is not known. TCRdb used MiXCR to reprocess the 5' RACE reads, holding one entry per CDR3 protein. The sample holds some 440,000 distinct CDR3 sequences; 20% to 25% are singletons and the top ten take over 2.5%. The sample is drawn from a study of identical twins. Germline V gene sequence: CDR1 DFQATT, CDR2 SNEGSKA (reference sequence). V was trimmed by 5 bases and J by 0 bases, leaving 12 bases between them. The CDR3 covers 14 residues. Whole-study findings and limits: The abundant beta clonotypes from cord blood had fewer insertions, and memory repertoires had none of this. Cross-sectional statistics underpinned the conclusions; the same donors were not followed.

The data were also submitted as part of a second study, on T cells expressing NK-cell markers. That paper states: It was sorted CD3+CD56+NKG2C+, CD3+CD56+NKG2C- and CD3+CD56-NKG2C+ T cells that supplied the TCR beta repertoires.

Specimen: CD4+ T cells sorted from blood. This receptor was identified in a woman between 18 and 29 years old in good health. V usage is TRBV20-1 and J usage is TRBJ2-3; no clear D. For the CDR3, the DNA is TGCAGTGCTGAGAACCTTCATAGCACAGATACGCAGTATTTT. The encoded protein is CSAENLHSTDTQYF.